Here is one T cell receptor (beta chain) with its context. The antigen is unknown. The sample belongs to a study of cytomegalovirus exposure and HLA in healthy donors. General study results and limits: HLA restriction was apparent for most CMV-associated TCR beta chains in a later analysis. Because they were indistinguishable, some V segments, including TRBV6-2 and TRBV6-3, were excluded. In terms of immune exposure information, only CMV serostatus was available. HLA-A and HLA-B allele assignments for most subjects were reportedly predicted accurately using TCR beta sequences.

The germline CDR1 and CDR2 sequences are MNHEY and SVGAGI. CDR3 length equals 12 residues. V was clipped by 6 bases and J by 4 bases; unmatched bases: 2. PCR employed 60 Vbeta and 13 Jbeta primers. Libraries were prepared by immunoSEQ multiplex PCR; TCRdb keeps only in-frame clonotypes and omits some of them. The table has some 200,000 clones, roughly 80% seen once. The sequencing sample was made of PBMCs. The receptor comes from a woman aged 18-30 years in good health and CMV-seronegative. The rearrangement links TRBV6-5 to TRBJ1-1, with 7 bases identical to TRBD1. CDR3 in amino acids: CASSPGGTEAFF. The CDR3 DNA is TGTGCCAGCAGCCCAGGGGGCACTGAAGCTTTCTTT.